This T cell receptor (beta chain) was identified during a study of cytomegalovirus exposure and HLA in healthy donors. Overall study findings and caveats: Confirmation was obtained in vitro that a few CMV-associated chains are specific for CMV antigens.

This CDR3 has 14 amino acids. Trimming pared 2 bases from V and 7 bases from J, leaving 11 bases between. Per germline, CDR1 SGHTA and CDR2 FQGTGA. Details on this clone: The antigen is undetermined.

The method was immunoSEQ multiplex PCR; TCRdb's version includes in-frame clones alone and lacks a portion of them. The sample lists 150,000 to 180,000 clones; more than 70% were seen once. What was sequenced was PBMCs. This receptor was taken from a human donor in good health. This chain joins TRBV7-3 and TRBJ2-2; D might be TRBD1 (6 bases). CDR3 DNA: TGTGCCAGCAGCTTATTGGGGGCCGACGGGGAGCTGTTTTTT. It codes for CASSLLGADGELFF.